The 14 T cell receptor beta chains below all came from one sample that was sequenced in a study of blood T cell repertoires in COVID-19. Clones were read by immunoSEQ multiplex PCR, and TCRdb kept only the in-frame ones, dropping some. The table shows about 270,000 clones, with around 89% occurring only once. The material sequenced was PBMCs or T cells enriched from blood (not recorded which). Every receptor here comes from a woman younger than 45 with acute COVID-19.

J is TRBJ2-7 and V is TRBV28, with TRBD2 identical over 9 bases. Germline V gene data show CDR1 as MDHEN and CDR2 as SYDVKM. J gave up 1 base and V 4 bases, and 14 bases lay outside the gene matches. The CDR3 contains 18 residues. The CDR3 here is CASSSRLAGFENSYEQYF. The CDR3 region has the DNA TGTGCCAGCAGTTCCCGGCTAGCGGGATTTGAAAATTCCTACGAGCAGTACTTC.

This rearrangement joins TRBV5-1 to TRBJ1-1, with D possibly matching TRBD1 (6 bases). The CDR3 consists of 14 residues. V was cut by 4 bases and J by 0 bases, with 10 bases left in between. Germline lookup yields CDR1 SGHRS and CDR2 YFSETQ. The CDR3 loop reads CASSVQGMNTEAFF. For the CDR3, the DNA is TGCGCCAGCAGCGTCCAGGGGATGAACACTGAAGCTTTCTTT.

This clone was seen a handful of times. The chain carries TRBV12-3 or TRBV12-4 and TRBJ2-1, with a weak D call TRBD1 (5 bases). V lost 3 bases to trimming and J lost 9 bases, with 9 bases between them. The CDR3 loop spans 12 amino acids. CDR3 loop: CASSFGAREQFF. As DNA, the CDR3 is TGTGCCAGCAGTTTTGGGGCGCGTGAGCAGTTCTTC.

The genes are TRBV2 and TRBJ1-1; the D is unclear. The CDR3 totals 14 residues. CDR1 is SNHLY and CDR2 is FYNNEI in the germline V gene. V was cut by 4 bases and J by 1 base, with 10 bases left in between. CDR3 sequence reads: CASSGAVGNTEAFF. CDR3 sequence (DNA): TGTGCCAGCAGTGGTGCGGTGGGGAACACTGAAGCTTTCTTT.

The V call is TRBV28, the J call TRBJ1-2, with D perhaps matching TRBD1 (6 bases). This CDR3 comprises 13 residues. Germline V CDR1 and CDR2: MDHEN, SYDVKM. Trimming removed 4 bases from V and 7 bases from J, with 13 bases in between. CDR3 protein: CASSSTGQSGYTF. The DNA of the CDR3 is TGTGCCAGCAGTTCCACAGGACAGTCTGGCTACACCTTC.

This sequence joins TRBV6-5 and TRBJ2-2; D gene ambiguous. CDR1 MNHEY and CDR2 SVGAGI come from the germline V gene. The ends were cut back, 10 bases at V and 1 base at J, with 10 bases in the middle. The CDR3 covers 13 residues. The CDR3 region has the DNA TGTGCCACCATCCCCCAGAACACCGGGGAGCTGTTTTTT. Its protein is CATIPQNTGELFF.

This chain uses TRBV28 with TRBJ2-1; D ambiguous. Germline V CDR1 and CDR2: MDHEN, SYDVKM. This CDR3 has 12 amino acids. V gave up 6 bases and J gave up 5 bases, with 8 bases separating them. This CDR3 is CASRLQDNEQFF. The DNA for the CDR3 is TGTGCCAGCAGACTCCAAGACAATGAGCAGTTCTTC.

The gene calls are TRBV5-1 and TRBJ1-1; 9 bases are a match to TRBD1. The CDR3 is made up of 14 amino acids. Per germline, CDR1 SGHRS and CDR2 YFSETQ. V trimming: 4 bases; J trimming: 5 bases; junction bases outside the gene matches: 6. In nucleotides, the CDR3 is TGCGCCAGCAGCACGGGACAGGGAGGGACTGAAGCTTTCTTT. Its translation: CASSTGQGGTEAFF.

The chain is built from TRBV2 and TRBJ2-3; D is unresolved. The CDR3 contains 13 residues. The germline V and J ends were trimmed by 2 bases and 2 bases, with 5 bases remaining between them. Germline CDR1 and CDR2: SNHLY and FYNNEI. CDR3 nucleotide sequence: TGTGCCAGCAGTGAACAGGACACAGATACGCAGTATTTT. It translates to CASSEQDTDTQYF.

The rearrangement links TRBV5-1 to TRBJ1-4, with 7 nucleotides matching TRBD1. The germline CDR1 and CDR2 sequences are SGHRS and YFSETQ. The J segment lost 4 bases and the V segment lost 4 bases, leaving 10 bases of the junction unmatched. The CDR3 consists of 16 residues. This chain's CDR3 is CASSPGPGTVNEKLFF. The CDR3 nucleotides are TGCGCCAGCAGCCCCGGGCCCGGGACAGTTAATGAAAAACTGTTTTTT.

This chain connects TRBV10-2 to TRBJ1-1; 7 bases fit TRBD1. After removal of 3 bases from V and 7 bases from J, the junction contained 11 bases not matched to a gene. Per germline, CDR1 WSHSY and CDR2 SAAADI. The CDR3 extends over 15 amino acids. This CDR3 is CASSEYSGTAIEAFF. CDR3 nucleotide sequence: TGCGCCAGCAGTGAATATTCCGGGACAGCAATTGAAGCTTTCTTT.

The chain joins TRBV19 to TRBJ2-3, with 7 nucleotides matching TRBD1. CDR3 length equals 18 residues. CDR1 and CDR2 from the germline V gene are LNHDA and SQIVND (reference sequence). The V segment lost 0 bases and the J segment 3 bases; nucleotides outside the gene matches: 12. The DNA of the CDR3 is TGTGCCAGTAGTATAGAGTTTTGGGGGACAGATTTAACAGATACGCAGTATTTT. Protein product: CASSIEFWGTDLTDTQYF.

This clone was seen a few times. CDR3 residues: CASRTSGRGETQYF. CDR3 DNA sequence: TGTGCCAGCAGGACTAGCGGGAGGGGAGAGACCCAGTACTTC. The chain joins TRBV28 to TRBJ2-5; TRBD2 agrees at 14 bases. This CDR3 has 14 amino acids. Per the germline V gene, CDR1 is MDHEN and CDR2 is SYDVKM. J lost 4 bases, V lost 6 bases, and 1 base had no gene match.

The chain's CDR3 is CASQMRNTEAFF. In nucleotides, the CDR3 is TGTGCCAGTCAAATGAGGAACACTGAAGCTTTCTTT. The chain has TRBV14 and TRBJ1-1; D unclear. Trimming left V 9 bases short and J 1 base short, with 9 bases between. This CDR3 contains 12 residues. CDR1 SGHDN and CDR2 FVKESK come from the germline V gene.